These T cell receptor beta chains were read from a single sample in a study of blood T cells in healthy people across ages. TCRdb processed the 5' RACE reads anew with MiXCR; each CDR3 protein has one entry. The data hold about 1.5 million distinct CDR3 sequences, with approximately 43% observed a single time. Sequencing was carried out using blood. These TCRs come from a woman under 30 in good health. CDR3s include the opening cysteine and the closing phenylalanine or tryptophan. D genes are given only for firm matches. A row's size may be missing; if present it is once, few, many or a size class.

- TRBJ2-2 TRBV29-1 - CSVAQGLRRELFF TGCAGCGTTGCGCAGGGACTGCGCCGGGAGCTGTTTTTT
few TRBJ2-7 TRBV7-2 TRBD1 CASSSRDSTSYEQYF TGTGCCAGCAGCTCCCGGGACAGCACCTCCTACGAGCAGTACTTC
- TRBJ2-7 TRBV28 TRBD2 CASSKGLAFSYEQYF TGTGCCAGCAGCAAGGGACTAGCGTTCTCCTACGAGCAGTACTTC
- TRBJ2-7 TRBV7-9 TRBD1 CASSPHWSQGVDEQYF TGTGCCAGCAGCCCGCATTGGAGTCAGGGGGTTGACGAGCAGTACTTC
- TRBJ2-1 TRBV7-8 - CASSLWGTRYGEQFF TGTGCCAGCAGCTTGTGGGGAACTAGGTACGGTGAGCAGTTCTTC
- TRBJ2-5 TRBV11-3 - CASSHSSAEETQYF TGTGCCAGCAGCCACAGTAGCGCGGAAGAGACCCAGTACTTC
- TRBJ2-3 TRBV14 TRBD2 CASSRFPSGATDTQYF TGTGCCAGCAGCCGGTTCCCTAGCGGGGCGACAGATACGCAGTATTTT
- TRBJ1-2 TRBV12-3/TRBV12-4 TRBD1 CASSSTGGPYLYGYTF TGTGCCAGCAGTTCCACAGGGGGCCCCTACCTCTATGGCTACACCTTC
- TRBJ1-5 TRBV20-1 - CSARASVTQPQHF TGCAGTGCAAGGGCATCAGTAACTCAGCCCCAGCATTTT
- TRBJ1-2 TRBV12-5 - CASGSAANYGYTF TGTGCTAGTGGTTCAGCGGCAAACTATGGCTACACCTTC
- TRBJ2-2 TRBV12-5 - CASGLDYVASTGELFF TGTGCTAGTGGTTTGGATTATGTCGCCAGCACCGGGGAGCTGTTTTTT
- TRBJ2-7 TRBV7-9 - CASSSQQAGYEQYF TGTGCCAGCAGCTCCCAGCAGGCGGGGTACGAGCAGTACTTC
- TRBJ2-1 TRBV20-1 - CSFGGQGLGEQFF TGCAGTTTCGGGGGCCAGGGGCTAGGCGAGCAGTTCTTC
- TRBJ2-7 TRBV2 - CASSVVLPPYEQYF TGTGCCAGCAGTGTTGTCCTTCCCCCCTACGAGCAGTACTTC
- TRBJ1-2 TRBV12-3/TRBV12-4 - CASSSPDQSYGYTF TGTGCCAGCAGTTCGCCAGACCAATCCTATGGCTACACCTTC
- TRBJ2-5 TRBV5-1 - CASREPGETQYF TGCGCCAGCAGGGAGCCAGGGGAGACCCAGTACTTC
- TRBJ1-1 TRBV20-1 TRBD1 CSAKGTGRRTEAFF TGCAGTGCCAAAGGGACAGGTCGAAGGACTGAAGCTTTCTTT
- TRBJ2-7 TRBV6-5 TRBD1 CASRTGVAYNEQYF TGTGCCAGCCGTACAGGGGTAGCCTACAATGAGCAGTACTTC
- TRBJ2-7 TRBV3-1 - CASSQEVESPYYEQYF TGTGCCAGCAGCCAAGAGGTCGAATCACCCTACTACGAGCAGTACTTC